This entry features one T cell receptor (beta chain) sequence. In this sample, this clonotype turned up a few times. It lacks a known antigen. Base qualities were left out, and no much larger clone turns up one base away. The data belong to a study of Graves' ophthalmopathy and Graves' hyperthyroidism listed by TCRdb under 2018. Regarding the study in general: Peripheral blood was collected before any treatment was given, at the time of initial diagnosis. To explore V-J signatures that separate ophthalmopathy from hyperthyroidism, a discovery set of about 100 patients was enrolled, consisting of 40 to 45 with ophthalmopathy and about 60 with stable hyperthyroidism. For independent validation, a separate cohort was made up of approximately 19 hyperthyroidism patients plus 17 patients who later progressed from hyperthyroidism to ophthalmopathy. Once sampling was done, hyperthyroidism patients were given methimazole at a starting dose of 30 mg daily, while ophthalmopathy patients were given high-dose intravenous methylprednisolone. In total, approximately 140 blood samples were TCR-sequenced: some 40 ophthalmopathy, under 80 hyperthyroidism and approximately 17 hyperthyroidism-to-ophthalmopathy patients. In more than five hyperthyroidism patients, T-cell repertoires of thyroid tissue and blood were compared. To tell Graves' ophthalmopathy apart from Graves' hyperthyroidism, and to predict which patients would progress to ophthalmopathy, the study relied on TCR beta repertoire signatures.

Patients with ophthalmopathy had moderately to severely active disease, with a Clinical Activity Score of 3 or more, a NOSPECS grade of 4 or more, and a disease duration of less than 3 months. Patients were excluded if they had other autoimmune diseases, uncontrolled infections, pregnancy or lactation. Clinical symptoms, serum thyroxine, TRAb, thyroid ultrasound and orbital computed tomography formed the basis of the diagnosis. Ficoll-Paque density gradient centrifugation was used to isolate PBMCs from about 9.4 ml of fresh peripheral blood. Total RNA was extracted with Trizol reagent and quality-checked on an Agilent 2100 Bioanalyzer. CDR3 length: 14 amino acids, cysteine to phenylalanine. Of all the DNA, just the CDR3 is kept, 42 bases in frame from base 1. The germline V gene encodes CDR1 LNHDA and CDR2 SQIVND (reference sequence). Between the V and J ends, shortened by 6 bases and 0 bases respectively, the junction contains 11 bases.

TCR beta CDR3 regions were amplified from RNA transcripts for repertoire sequencing. The first round was an RT-PCR using HTBI primers with the Qiagen OneStep RT-PCR kit, and this first round was followed by a second-round multiplex PCR, then size selection and purification. The libraries underwent paired-end sequencing with 100 bp reads on an Illumina HiSeq2000. The published analysis was carried out like this. Reads were processed with SOAPnuke, discarding reads with adapters, uncalled bases, mean Phred below 15, or no exact constant-primer or identifier match. COPE v1.2.5 was used to merge high-quality paired reads. Each unique nucleotide sequence was defined as a clonotype, and clonotypes were aligned to IMGT TRB V, D and J references with MiTCR v1.1. Analysis was restricted to V-J combinations with a frequency above 0.0001, which covered roughly 99% of repertoires. For each V-J combination, a TCR clonal expansion and chaos score was defined as the ratio of F50 clonal expansion to chaos observed in the TCRdist matrix. Welch's t-statistics and random forest were used to narrow the features down to roughly twelve V-J combinations, which were then fed into a naive Bayes classifier. The Morisita-Horn index was used to measure how similar the thyroid and blood repertoires were. TCRdb reran the public reads through fastp at Q25 and MiXCR, keeping productive beta chains. One record per CDR3 amino acid sequence lists the most common genes and DNA. The V and J calls shown here were made by TCRdb, not taken from the authors' results. A total of about 740,000 distinct CDR3 sequences appear in this sample, roughly two fifths of them only once. Jointly, the top ten make up approximately 43% of the sample.

The full study reports these points: In cross-validation, the 13-signature model distinguished ophthalmopathy from stable hyperthyroidism with around 90% sensitivity and approximately 81% specificity, while in the test set the corresponding values were approximately 79% and 70%. Sample size was not statistically predetermined, and group allocation was not concealed from the investigators. In validation, the model predicted ophthalmopathy progression with more than 70% sensitivity and approximately 78% specificity; 12 predicted patients were CT-confirmed with GO in a median of around 6 months. Among expanded thyroid clonotypes with frequency above 0.001, most also showed up in blood, which suggests that blood repertoires may reflect the thyroid immune response.

The sample was peripheral blood. The receptor was derived from an adult man with Graves' ophthalmopathy. The chain is assembled from TRBV19 and TRBJ1-1; the D gene assignment is ambiguous. CDR3 protein: CASSSLGLNTEAFF. The nucleotide sequence reads TGTGCCAGTAGCAGCCTGGGGTTGAACACTGAAGCTTTCTTT.